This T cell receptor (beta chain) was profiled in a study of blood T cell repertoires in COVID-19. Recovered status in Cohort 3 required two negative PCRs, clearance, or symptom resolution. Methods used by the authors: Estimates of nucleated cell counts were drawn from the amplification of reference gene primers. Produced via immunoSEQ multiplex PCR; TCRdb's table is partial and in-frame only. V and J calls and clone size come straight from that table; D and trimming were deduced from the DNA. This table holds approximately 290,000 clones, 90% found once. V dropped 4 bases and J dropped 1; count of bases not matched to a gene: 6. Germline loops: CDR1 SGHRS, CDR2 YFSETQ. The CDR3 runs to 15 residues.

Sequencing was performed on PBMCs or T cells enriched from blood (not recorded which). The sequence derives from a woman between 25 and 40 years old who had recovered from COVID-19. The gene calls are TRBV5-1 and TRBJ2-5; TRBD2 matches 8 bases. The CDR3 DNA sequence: TGCGCCAGCAGCCTCCCGGGGGGGGGCCAAGAGACCCAGTACTTC. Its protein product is CASSLPGGGQETQYF.